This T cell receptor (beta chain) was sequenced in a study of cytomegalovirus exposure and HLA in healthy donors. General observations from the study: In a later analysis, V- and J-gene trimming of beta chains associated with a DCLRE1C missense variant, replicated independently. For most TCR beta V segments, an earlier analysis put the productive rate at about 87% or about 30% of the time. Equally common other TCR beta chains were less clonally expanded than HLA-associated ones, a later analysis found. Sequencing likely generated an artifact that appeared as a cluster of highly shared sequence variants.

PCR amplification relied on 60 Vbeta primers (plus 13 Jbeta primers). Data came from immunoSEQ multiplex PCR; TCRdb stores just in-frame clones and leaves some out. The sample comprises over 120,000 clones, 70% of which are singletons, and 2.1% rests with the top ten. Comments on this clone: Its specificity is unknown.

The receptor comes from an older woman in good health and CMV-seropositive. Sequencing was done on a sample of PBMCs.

The CDR3 region is CASSIQTDTQYF. The CDR3 DNA is TGCGCCAGCAGCATCCAGACAGATACGCAGTATTTT. The rearrangement uses TRBV5-1 and TRBJ2-3; D is ambiguous. Germline CDR1 is SGHRS and CDR2 is YFSETQ. This CDR3 is 12 amino acids long. Trimming cost V 4 bases and J 3 bases, with 6 bases left between them.